The 20 T cell receptor beta chains below come from one sample, sequenced in a study of blood T cells in healthy people across ages. For the second PCR, which ran for 7 to 11 cycles, a sample-barcoded 5' primer and a J-beta primer mix were used. TCRdb ran MiXCR on the 5' RACE reads and lists one entry per CDR3 protein. The repertoire consists of over 1,500,000 distinct CDR3 sequences, with 49% occurring once and the leading ten covering over 2%. The sample consisted of blood. The receptors originated from a woman between 35 and 50 years old in good health.

This rearrangement joins TRBV6-1 to TRBJ2-3, with TRBD1 matching 8 bases. Germline V gene lookup returns CDR1 MNHNS and CDR2 SASEGT. CDR3 length: 17 residues. Unmatched junction bases numbered 10, after V lost 3 bases and J lost 2 bases. The CDR3 DNA reads TGTGCCAGCAGTGAGAGTTTGGCAGGGGGCTACACAGATACGCAGTATTTT. Residues: CASSESLAGGYTDTQYF.

The rearrangement joins TRBV28 to TRBJ1-6, with D perhaps TRBD1 (6 bases). Deletions cut 6 bases from V and 8 bases from J, with 14 bases between. The CDR3 has 14 residues. CDR1 is MDHEN, CDR2 SYDVKM, per germline. Here the CDR3 reads CASSRTGWDSPLHF. The CDR3 nucleotides are TGTGCCAGCAGCCGTACAGGGTGGGATTCACCCCTCCACTTT. Using reference TRBV28 and TRBJ1-6 for the parts outside the CDR3, the full variable domain is DVKVTQSSRYLVKRTGEKVFLECVQDMDHENMFWYRQDPGLGLRLIYFSYDVKMKEKGDIPEGYSVSREKKERFSLILESASTNQTSMYLCASSRTGWDSPLHFGNGTRLTVT.

In its sample, this clonotype was seen a few times. The chain carries TRBV28 and TRBJ2-7, with TRBD1 as a possible D gene (6 bases). Germline-derived CDR1 and CDR2 are MDHEN and SYDVKM. The CDR3 is 15 residues long. V shed 3 bases and J shed 4 bases, with 16 bases lying between them. The CDR3 sequence: CASSFQTGARYEQYF. The CDR3 nucleotides are TGTGCCAGCAGTTTCCAGACAGGCGCCAGGTACGAGCAGTACTTC.

The gene calls are TRBV6-2 or TRBV6-3 and TRBJ2-5; 7 bases map to TRBD1. V shed 7 bases, J shed 11 bases, and the junction held 19 bases outside the gene matches. The germline V gene encodes CDR1 MNHEY and CDR2 SVGEGT. The CDR3 covers 15 residues. The CDR3 bases are TGTGCCAGCAACTATAGGGGGCGCCTGTCCAATGAGCAGTACTTC. Its protein is CASNYRGRLSNEQYF.

This clonotype was found a few times. The V gene is TRBV10-3, the J gene TRBJ2-7, with 11 positions matching TRBD2. Trimming removed 4 bases from V and 0 bases from J; junction bases left unmatched: 2. This CDR3 spans 15 amino acids. The germline CDR1 and CDR2 sequences are ENHRY and SYGVKD. CDR3 amino acids: CAISAGTSGSYEQYF. As DNA, the CDR3 is TGTGCCATCAGTGCTGGGACTAGCGGCTCCTACGAGCAGTACTTC.

CDR3 sequence reads: CASSPTLNLPGLNYGYTF. The CDR3 nucleotides are TGTGCCAGCAGCCCAACTTTAAACCTACCGGGACTAAACTATGGCTACACCTTC. J is TRBJ1-2 and V is TRBV3-1; maybe TRBD1 (5 bases). V lost 4 bases and J 2 bases, leaving 23 bases between the germline ends. Germline CDR1 is LGHDT and CDR2 is YNNKEL (reference sequence). The CDR3 has 18 amino acids. Looking up the rest from reference TRBV3-1 and TRBJ1-2 gives the full variable domain: DTAVSQTPKYLVTQMGNDKSIKCEQNLGHDTMYWYKQDSKKFLKIMFSYNNKELIINETVPNRFSPKSPDKAHLNLHINSLELGDSAVYFCASSPTLNLPGLNYGYTFGSGTRLTVV.

This clonotype was recorded a few times. The V call is TRBV27, the J call TRBJ2-1; the D gene is possibly TRBD1 (6 bases). Trimming shortened V by 6 bases and J by 7 bases, and 13 bases separated the two germline ends. In germline, CDR1 is MNHEY, CDR2 SMNVEV (reference sequence). The CDR3 runs 13 residues. The CDR3 nucleotides read TGTGCCAGCAGAGAACAGGGCTTGAATGAGCAGTTCTTC. It specifies CASREQGLNEQFF.

The J gene is TRBJ2-5, the V gene TRBV20-1; 7 nucleotides align to TRBD1. The end of the DNA is better explained by TRBJ2-7, so the J call may be wrong. CDR1 is DFQATT and CDR2 is SNEGSKA in the germline V gene (reference sequence). The length of the CDR3 is 13 residues. In DNA, the CDR3 is TGCAGTGCTAGTTATCAGGGGGACGACGAGCAGTACTTC. This encodes CSASYQGDDEQYF.

V and J are TRBV27 and TRBJ2-5; perhaps D is TRBD1 or TRBD2 (5 bases each). Trimming took 8 bases from V and 13 from J, leaving 20 bases between them. CDR1 MNHEY and CDR2 SMNVEV come from the germline V gene (reference sequence). The CDR3 runs 12 residues. DNA of the CDR3: TGTGCCAGCGGAAATCTCGGGGACGGTGGGTACTTC. Translating it yields CASGNLGDGGYF.

The table lists this clonotype with a few counts. The chain carries TRBV6-2 or TRBV6-3 and TRBJ2-4, with D tentatively TRBD2 (6 bases). Per germline, CDR1 MNHEY and CDR2 SVGEGT. Between the trimmed V and J ends, which lost 6 bases and 2 bases, there was a span of 11 bases. The length of the CDR3 is 14 residues. The CDR3 bases are TGTGCCAGCAGGGCCGGGACTCCCAAAAACATTCAGTACTTC. Residues: CASRAGTPKNIQYF.

This clonotype was observed a few times. The V gene is TRBV28, the J gene TRBJ2-4, with a weak D call TRBD1 (6 bases). Trimming pared 3 bases from V and 0 bases from J, leaving 9 bases between. CDR3 length: 15 residues. The germline CDR1 and CDR2 sequences are MDHEN and SYDVKM. The CDR3 DNA follows: TGTGCCAGCAGTTTTCAGGGGCAAGCCAAAAACATTCAGTACTTC. It yields the protein CASSFQGQAKNIQYF.

The chain uses TRBV7-2 and TRBJ1-1; maybe TRBD1 (6 bases). This CDR3 is 14 amino acids long. Germline V gene sequence: CDR1 SGHTA, CDR2 FQGNSA. Trimming removed 5 bases from V and 0 bases from J, with 10 bases in between. As DNA, the CDR3 is TGTGCCAGCAGCCCAGGGGTGTTGAACACTGAAGCTTTCTTT. This gives the protein CASSPGVLNTEAFF.

This clonotype has more than one count but fewer than ten. The chain joins TRBV2 to TRBJ1-1; 9 nucleotides align to TRBD1. The V and J ends lost 6 bases and 4 bases, in that order; junction bases with no gene match: 3. The germline gives CDR1 SNHLY, CDR2 FYNNEI. The CDR3 is made up of 13 amino acids. CDR3 amino acids: CASSGTGSTEAFF. The CDR3 nucleotides are TGTGCCAGCAGCGGGACAGGGAGCACTGAAGCTTTCTTT.

The chain links TRBV6-2 or TRBV6-3 to TRBJ2-5; TRBD1 aligns across 9 bases. The tail of the sequence fits TRBJ2-7 better, so the J call may be wrong. The CDR3 runs to 14 residues. Germline assignment: CDR1 MNHEY and CDR2 SVGEGT. CDR3 region: CASSTGDRALEQYF. The DNA of the CDR3 is TGTGCCAGCAGTACAGGGGACAGGGCCCTCGAGCAGTACTTC.

The CDR3 region is CASSSGLRRFF. In nucleotides, the CDR3 is TGTGCCAGCAGCTCCGGCCTCCGCCGGTTCTTC. The V call is TRBV12-3 or TRBV12-4, the J call TRBJ2-1; no clear D. Trimming took off 6 bases at V and 15 bases at J, with 15 bases between the two ends. This CDR3 comprises 11 residues.

The J gene is TRBJ1-4, the V gene TRBV20-1; no reliable D call. The CDR3 totals 11 residues. Germline loops: CDR1 DFQATT, CDR2 SNEGSKA (reference sequence). The V end lost 4 bases, the J end lost 8 bases, and 8 bases lay between the germline ends. CDR3 amino acids: CSAKKEEKLFF. The CDR3 DNA follows: TGCAGTGCTAAAAAGGAGGAAAAACTGTTTTTT.

The V gene is TRBV7-2, the J gene TRBJ1-4; D is ambiguous. Between the trimmed V and J ends, which lost 5 bases and 6 bases, there was a span of 16 bases. The CDR3 contains 15 residues. CDR1 is SGHTA and CDR2 is FQGNSA in the germline V gene. Here the CDR3 reads CASSKTGRRDEKLFF. CDR3 in DNA: TGTGCCAGCAGCAAGACGGGCAGGAGGGATGAAAAACTGTTTTTT.

In the case of this clonotype: One end of the junction is discordant with germline, which a read error may explain. This chain links TRBV14 with TRBJ2-7, with 9 bases matching TRBD1. CDR1 is SGHDN, CDR2 FVKESK, per germline. There are 14 residues in the CDR3. The CDR3 sequence: CAGSQEGTGYEQYF. CDR3 DNA sequence: TGTGCCGGCAGCCAAGAGGGGACAGGGTACGAGCAGTACTTC.

V and J are TRBV9 and TRBJ2-3; the D is unclear. The germline CDR1 and CDR2 sequences are SGDLS and YYNGEE. The CDR3 totals 17 residues. Trimming stripped 0 bases from V and 0 bases from J, with 14 bases between. CDR3 nucleotide sequence: TGTGCCAGCAGCGTAGAGGGATCTTGGCGTAGCACAGATACGCAGTATTTT. It codes for CASSVEGSWRSTDTQYF. Complete variable domain (other parts from reference TRBV9 and TRBJ2-3): DSGVTQTPKHLITATGQRVTLRCSPRSGDLSVYWYQQSLDQGLQFLIQYYNGEERAKGNILERFSAQQFPDLHSELNLSSLELGDSALYFCASSVEGSWRSTDTQYFGPGTRLTVL.

A single count supports this clonotype. V and J are TRBV7-6 and TRBJ2-6; D remains ambiguous. This CDR3 contains 15 residues. Looked up from germline, CDR1 is SGHVS and CDR2 is FNYEAQ. Trimming took off 2 bases at V and 1 base at J, with 6 bases between the two ends. In DNA form, the CDR3 reads TGTGCCAGCAGCTTAATCCAGTCTGGGGCCAACGTCCTGACTTTC. Translating gives CASSLIQSGANVLTF.